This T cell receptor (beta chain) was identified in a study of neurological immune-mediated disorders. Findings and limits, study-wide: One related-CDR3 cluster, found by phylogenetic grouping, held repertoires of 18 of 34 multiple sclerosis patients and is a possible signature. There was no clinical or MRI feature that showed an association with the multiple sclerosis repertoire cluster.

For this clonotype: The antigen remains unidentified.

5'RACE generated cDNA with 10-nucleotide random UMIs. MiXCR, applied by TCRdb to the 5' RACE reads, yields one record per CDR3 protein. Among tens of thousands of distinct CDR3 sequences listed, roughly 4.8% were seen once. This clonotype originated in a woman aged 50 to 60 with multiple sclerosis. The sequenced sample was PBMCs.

CDR3 in amino acids: CASSLVTSDQPQHF. CDR3 sequence (DNA): TGTGCCAGCAGCTTAGTTACATCGGATCAGCCCCAGCATTTT. V and J are TRBV7-2 and TRBJ1-5; D ambiguous. V was clipped by 1 base and J by 5 bases, with 9 bases between them. In germline, CDR1 is SGHTA, CDR2 FQGNSA. The CDR3 totals 14 residues.